This T cell receptor beta chain was identified in a study of shared clonotypes between healthy human individuals. Every immunoSEQ plate was one replicate of a subset's evenly spread DNA. Repertoires were generated with immunoSEQ multiplex PCR, while TCRdb's copy carries only in-frame clones and drops some. Altogether 2 million to 2.5 million clones are present, just over 90% being singletons, with the ten largest covering about 0.39%. This clonotype originated in a man younger than 35 in good health. Some clones in this sample may be carry-over from other donors' samples. Specimen: naive CD4+ T cells from PBMCs. Subset denoted: CD45RA+ positively selected.

In DNA, the CDR3 is TGTGCCAGCAGCCAACGGACAGGGAATGGCTACACCTTC. It specifies CASSQRTGNGYTF. This rearrangement joins TRBV6-5 to TRBJ1-2; 8 bases match TRBD1. CDR1 and CDR2 from the germline V gene are MNHEY and SVGAGI. The CDR3 has 13 amino acids. J was trimmed by 6 bases and V by 6 bases; bases with no gene match: 6.